This passage covers 3 T cell receptor beta chains from one sample sequenced in a study of blood T cell repertoires in COVID-19. Sequencing was performed with immunoSEQ multiplex PCR; in TCRdb, only in-frame clones are kept and a portion is missing. The data hold 70,000 to 95,000 clones, with 70% to 85% observed a single time. Material for sequencing was peripheral blood. The origin of the receptors is a human donor in a cohort sampled during active COVID-19.

The rearrangement links TRBV7-3 to TRBJ2-5, with TRBD1 matching 7 bases. Germline CDR1 SGHTA, CDR2 FQGTGA. The V segment lost 4 bases and the J segment 5 bases; nucleotides outside the gene matches: 4. This CDR3 region has 13 residues. Here the CDR3 reads CASSSTGWETQYF. Here the CDR3 DNA reads TGTGCCAGCAGCTCGACAGGGTGGGAGACCCAGTACTTC.

The gene calls are TRBV18 and TRBJ1-2; 10 bases agree with TRBD1. V lost 4 bases to trimming and J lost 6 bases; unmatched junction nucleotides: 5. The CDR3 is 14 residues long. The germline V gene has CDR1 KGHSH and CDR2 LQKENI. CDR3 DNA sequence: TGTGCCAGCTCACGCGACAGGGGGCCAGATGGCTACACCTTC. Protein product: CASSRDRGPDGYTF.

CDR3 DNA sequence: TGCGCCAGCAGCTTGGAGGGGGACTATGGCTACACCTTC. It translates to CASSLEGDYGYTF. The chain combines TRBV5-1 with TRBJ1-2; the D gene is possibly TRBD1 (6 bases). Per the germline V gene, CDR1 is SGHRS and CDR2 is YFSETQ. The CDR3 is made up of 13 amino acids. V was trimmed by 0 bases and J by 3 bases, leaving 6 bases between them.